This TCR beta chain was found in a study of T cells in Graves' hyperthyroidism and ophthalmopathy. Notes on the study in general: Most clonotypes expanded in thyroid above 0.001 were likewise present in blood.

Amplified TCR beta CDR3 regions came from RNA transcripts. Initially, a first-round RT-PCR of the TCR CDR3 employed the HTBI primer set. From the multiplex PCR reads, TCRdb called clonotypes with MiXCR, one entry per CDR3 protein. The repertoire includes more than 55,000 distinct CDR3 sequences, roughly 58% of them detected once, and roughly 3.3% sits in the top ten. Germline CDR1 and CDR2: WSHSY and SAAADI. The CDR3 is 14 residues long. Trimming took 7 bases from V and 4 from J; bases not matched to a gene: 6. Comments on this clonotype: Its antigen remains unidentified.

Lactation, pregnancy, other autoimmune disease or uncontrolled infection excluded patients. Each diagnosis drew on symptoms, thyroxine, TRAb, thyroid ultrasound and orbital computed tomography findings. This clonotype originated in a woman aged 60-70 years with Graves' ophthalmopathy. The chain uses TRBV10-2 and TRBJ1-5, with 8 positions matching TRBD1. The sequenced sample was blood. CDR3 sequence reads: CASKADRENQPQHF. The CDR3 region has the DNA TGCGCCAGCAAGGCGGACAGGGAGAATCAGCCCCAGCATTTT.